This T cell receptor beta chain stems from a study of tumor-infiltrating lymphocytes in primary liver carcinoma. The wider study: Both sexes were represented among patients, who were 30 to 69 years old.

The CDR3 sequence is 11 residues long. The germline V gene encodes CDR1 SEHNR and CDR2 FQNEAQ (reference sequence). Concerning this clonotype itself: The antigen is undetermined. Relative to the germline gene, one junction end is altered; a read error may explain this.

Study-level findings and limits: Tumor region pairs showed greater overlap than either tumor-adjacent or tumor-blood pairs did.

Investigators took RNA and DNA out together from roughly 21-30 mg of unsorted bulk tissue. Reverse transcription of around 500 ng total RNA with a constant-region primer produced TCR beta cDNA. Investigators got TCR beta libraries out of three nested multiplex PCR rounds, done with slightly modified ARM-PCR. Investigators reported that the first two PCR rounds, at around 10 cycles each, used TRBV1-TRBV30 forward primers with a C-beta reverse primer. TCRdb processed the multiplex PCR reads anew with MiXCR; each CDR3 protein has one entry. The sample contains tens of thousands of distinct CDR3 sequences, around 72% of which appear only once.

The material sequenced was liver tumor tissue from sampling region 2. The subset is: tumor region T2, inferior pole. This chain connects TRBV7-9 to TRBJ2-7; TRBD1 might be the D (5 bases). This clonotype was sampled from a man aged 40-50 years with primary liver carcinoma and hepatitis B virus infection. Here the CDR3 DNA reads TGTGTCAGCAGCATCCAGGGTGAGCAGCACTTC. It codes for CVSSIQGEQHF. Together with reference TRBV7-9 and TRBJ2-7, the CDR3 gives the full variable domain: DTGVSQNPRHKITKRGQNVTFRCDPISEHNRLYWYRQTLGQGPEFLTYFQNEAQLEKSRLLSDRFSAERPKGSFSTLEIQRTEQGDSAMYLCVSSIQGEQHFGPGTRLTVT.